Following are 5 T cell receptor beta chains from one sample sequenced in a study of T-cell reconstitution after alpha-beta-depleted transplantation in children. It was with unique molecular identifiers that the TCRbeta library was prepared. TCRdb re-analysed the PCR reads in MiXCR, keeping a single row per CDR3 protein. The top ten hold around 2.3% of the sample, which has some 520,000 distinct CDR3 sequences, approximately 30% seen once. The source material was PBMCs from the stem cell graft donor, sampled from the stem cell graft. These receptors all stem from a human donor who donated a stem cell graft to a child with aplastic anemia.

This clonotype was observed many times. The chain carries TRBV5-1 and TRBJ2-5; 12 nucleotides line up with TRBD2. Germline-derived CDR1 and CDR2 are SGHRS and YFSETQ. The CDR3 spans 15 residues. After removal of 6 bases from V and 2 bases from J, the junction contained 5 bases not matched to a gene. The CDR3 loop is CASNPSGRDQETQYF. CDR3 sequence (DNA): TGCGCCAGCAACCCTAGCGGGAGGGATCAAGAGACCCAGTACTTC.

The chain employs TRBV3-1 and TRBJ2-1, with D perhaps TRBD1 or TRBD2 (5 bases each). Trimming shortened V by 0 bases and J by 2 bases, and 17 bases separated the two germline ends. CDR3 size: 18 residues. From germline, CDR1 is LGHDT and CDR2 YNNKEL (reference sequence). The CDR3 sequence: CASSQDNSGRPPYNEQFF. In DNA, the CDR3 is TGTGCCAGCAGCCAAGACAACTCGGGACGCCCGCCCTACAATGAGCAGTTCTTC.

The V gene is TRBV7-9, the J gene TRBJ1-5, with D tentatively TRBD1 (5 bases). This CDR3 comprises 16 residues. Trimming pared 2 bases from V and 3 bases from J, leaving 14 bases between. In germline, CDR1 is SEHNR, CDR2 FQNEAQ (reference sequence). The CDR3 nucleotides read TGTGCCAGCAGCTTATATTCCGGGACCTACAATCAGCCCCAGCATTTT. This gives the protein CASSLYSGTYNQPQHF.

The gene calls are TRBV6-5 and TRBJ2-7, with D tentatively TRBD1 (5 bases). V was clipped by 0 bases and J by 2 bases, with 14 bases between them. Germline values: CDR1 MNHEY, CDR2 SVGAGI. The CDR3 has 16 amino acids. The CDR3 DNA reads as TGTGCCAGCAGTTACTCCTTGCAGGGCCGCACCTACGAGCAGTACGTC. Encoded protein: CASSYSLQGRTYEQYV.

The CDR3 is CAIREGPENEKLFF. The CDR3 bases are TGTGCCATCAGGGAGGGACCTGAGAATGAAAAACTGTTTTTT. The V gene is TRBV10-3, the J gene TRBJ1-4; perhaps TRBD1 as D (5 bases). Trimming left V 6 bases short and J 5 bases short, with 13 bases between. CDR1 is ENHRY, CDR2 SYGVKD, per germline. The CDR3 spans 14 residues.